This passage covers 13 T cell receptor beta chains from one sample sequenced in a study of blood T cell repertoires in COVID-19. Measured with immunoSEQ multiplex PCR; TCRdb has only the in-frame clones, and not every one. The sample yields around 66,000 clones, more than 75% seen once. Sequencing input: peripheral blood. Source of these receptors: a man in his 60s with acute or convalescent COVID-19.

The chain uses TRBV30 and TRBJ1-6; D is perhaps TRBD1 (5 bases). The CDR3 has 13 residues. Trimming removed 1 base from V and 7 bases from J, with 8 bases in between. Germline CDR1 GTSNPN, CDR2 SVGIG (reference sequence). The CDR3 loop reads CAWSGGLNSPLHF. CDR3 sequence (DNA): TGTGCCTGGAGTGGGGGCTTAAATTCACCCCTCCACTTT.

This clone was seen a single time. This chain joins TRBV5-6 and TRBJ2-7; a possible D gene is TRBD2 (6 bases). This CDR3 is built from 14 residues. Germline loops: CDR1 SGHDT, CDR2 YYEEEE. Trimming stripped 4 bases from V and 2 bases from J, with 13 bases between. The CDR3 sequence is CASSPGTSTYEQYF. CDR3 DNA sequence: TGTGCCAGCAGCCCCGGGACTTCGACCTACGAGCAGTACTTC.

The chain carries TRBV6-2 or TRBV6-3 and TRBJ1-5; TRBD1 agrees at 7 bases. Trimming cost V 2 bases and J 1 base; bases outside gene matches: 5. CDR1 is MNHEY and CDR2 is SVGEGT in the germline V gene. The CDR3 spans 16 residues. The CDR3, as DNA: TGTGCCAGCAGTTACCGGCAGGACAGGAGCAATCAGCCCCAGCATTTT. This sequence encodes CASSYRQDRSNQPQHF.

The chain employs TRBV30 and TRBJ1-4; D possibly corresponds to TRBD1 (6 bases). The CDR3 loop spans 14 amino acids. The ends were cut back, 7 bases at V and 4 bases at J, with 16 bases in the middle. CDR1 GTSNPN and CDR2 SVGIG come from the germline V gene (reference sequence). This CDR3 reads CALNNRARNEKLFF. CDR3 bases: TGTGCCTTAAACAACAGGGCCCGTAATGAAAAACTGTTTTTT.

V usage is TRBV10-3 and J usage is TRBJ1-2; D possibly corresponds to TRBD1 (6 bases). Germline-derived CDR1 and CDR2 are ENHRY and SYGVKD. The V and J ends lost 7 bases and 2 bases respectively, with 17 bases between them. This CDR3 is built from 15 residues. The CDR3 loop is CAIIKEQGYNYGYTF. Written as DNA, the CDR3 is TGTGCCATCATTAAAGAACAGGGTTACAACTATGGCTACACCTTC.

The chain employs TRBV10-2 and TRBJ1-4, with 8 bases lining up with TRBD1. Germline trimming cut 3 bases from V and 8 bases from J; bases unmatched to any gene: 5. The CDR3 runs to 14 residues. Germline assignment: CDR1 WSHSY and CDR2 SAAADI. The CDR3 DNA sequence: TGCGCCAGCAGTGACCAGGACAGGGCAGAAAAACTGTTTTTT. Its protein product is CASSDQDRAEKLFF.

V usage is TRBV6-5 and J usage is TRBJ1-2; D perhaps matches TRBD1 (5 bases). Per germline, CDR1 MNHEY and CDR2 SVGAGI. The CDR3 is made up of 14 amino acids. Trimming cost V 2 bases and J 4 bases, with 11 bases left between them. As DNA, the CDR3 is TGTGCCAGCAGTTACGCAGGGTCTGTCTATGGCTACACCTTC. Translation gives CASSYAGSVYGYTF.

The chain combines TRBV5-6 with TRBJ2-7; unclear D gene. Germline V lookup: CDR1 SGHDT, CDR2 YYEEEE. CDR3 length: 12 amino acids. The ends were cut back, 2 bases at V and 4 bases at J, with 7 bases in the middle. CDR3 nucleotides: TGTGCCAGCAGCTTTGGCAGGTACGAGCAGTACTTC. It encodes CASSFGRYEQYF.

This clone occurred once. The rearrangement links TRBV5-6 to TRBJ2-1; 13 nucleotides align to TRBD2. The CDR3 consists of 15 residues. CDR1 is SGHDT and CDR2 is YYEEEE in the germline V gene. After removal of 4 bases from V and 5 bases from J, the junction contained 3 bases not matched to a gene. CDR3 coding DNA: TGTGCCAGCAGCCACGGACTAGCGGGGGACAATGAGCAGTTCTTC. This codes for CASSHGLAGDNEQFF.

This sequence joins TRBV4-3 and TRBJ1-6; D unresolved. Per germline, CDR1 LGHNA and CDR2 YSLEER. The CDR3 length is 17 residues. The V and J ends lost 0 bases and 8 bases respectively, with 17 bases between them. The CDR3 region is CASSQDIAGGRDSPLHF. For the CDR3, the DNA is TGCGCCAGCAGCCAAGATATCGCGGGCGGACGAGATTCACCCCTCCACTTT.

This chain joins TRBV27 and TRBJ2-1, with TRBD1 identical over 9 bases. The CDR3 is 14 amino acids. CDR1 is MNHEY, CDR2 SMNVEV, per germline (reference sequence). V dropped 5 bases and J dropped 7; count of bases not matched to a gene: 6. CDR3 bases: TGTGCCAGCAGTGAGGGACAGGGAGGGAATGAGCAGTTCTTC. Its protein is CASSEGQGGNEQFF.

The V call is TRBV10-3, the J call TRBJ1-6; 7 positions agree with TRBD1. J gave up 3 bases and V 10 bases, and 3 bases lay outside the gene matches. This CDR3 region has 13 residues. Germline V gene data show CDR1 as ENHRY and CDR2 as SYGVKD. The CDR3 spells CATAGGYNSPLHF. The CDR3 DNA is TGTGCCACCGCAGGGGGCTATAATTCACCCCTCCACTTT.

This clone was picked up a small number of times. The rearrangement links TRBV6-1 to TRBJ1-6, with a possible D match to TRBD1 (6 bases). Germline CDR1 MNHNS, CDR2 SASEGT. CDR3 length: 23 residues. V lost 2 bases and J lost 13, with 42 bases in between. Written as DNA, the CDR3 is TGTGCCAGCAGTGAAAAAGCGCGGGGGCCCGCCTTAGGTCGCAGACCTCTTTACTCGCCCCTCCACTTT. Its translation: CASSEKARGPALGRRPLYSPLHF.